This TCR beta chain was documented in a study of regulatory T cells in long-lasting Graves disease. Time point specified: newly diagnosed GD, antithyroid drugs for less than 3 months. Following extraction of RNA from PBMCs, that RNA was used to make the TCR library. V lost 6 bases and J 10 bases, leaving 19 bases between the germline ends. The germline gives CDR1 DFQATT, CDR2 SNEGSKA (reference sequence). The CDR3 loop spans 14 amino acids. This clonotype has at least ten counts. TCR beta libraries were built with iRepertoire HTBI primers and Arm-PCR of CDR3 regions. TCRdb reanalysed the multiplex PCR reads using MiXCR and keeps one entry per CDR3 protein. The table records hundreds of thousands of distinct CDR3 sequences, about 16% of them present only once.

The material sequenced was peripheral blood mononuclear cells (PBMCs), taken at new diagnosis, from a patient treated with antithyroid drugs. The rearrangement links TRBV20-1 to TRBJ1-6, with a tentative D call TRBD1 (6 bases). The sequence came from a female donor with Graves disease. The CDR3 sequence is CSARTQGFGSPLHF. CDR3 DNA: TGCAGTGCCCGAACACAGGGCTTTGGGTCACCCCTCCACTTT.